These 17 T cell receptor beta chains share one sample of origin, sequenced in a study of blood T cell repertoires in COVID-19. Sequenced by immunoSEQ multiplex PCR; TCRdb stores in-frame clones only, minus some. The sample lists roughly 210,000 clones; roughly 84% were seen once. What was sequenced was PBMCs or T cells enriched from blood (not recorded which). These receptors came from a man younger than 40 in a cohort exposed to, infected with or recovered from COVID-19 (not recorded which).

This clone was found a few times. The rearrangement joins TRBV5-6 to TRBJ2-1; 15 nucleotides align to TRBD2. There are 17 residues in the CDR3. CDR1 SGHDT and CDR2 YYEEEE come from the germline V gene. V shed 4 bases, J shed 7 bases, and the junction held 9 bases outside the gene matches. The CDR3 DNA is TGTGCCAGCAGCCCTCCCCTAGGACTAGCGGGAGGGAATGAGCAGTTCTTC. This codes for CASSPPLGLAGGNEQFF.

The chain carries TRBV19 and TRBJ1-5; 9 nucleotides line up with TRBD1. J was trimmed by 5 bases and V by 0 bases; bases with no gene match: 14. The CDR3 has 19 amino acids. CDR1 is LNHDA and CDR2 is SQIVND in the germline V gene (reference sequence). In DNA, the CDR3 is TGTGCCAGTAGTATAGAACCCGGGACAGGGAGGATTGGGGATCAGCCCCAGCATTTT. Encoded protein: CASSIEPGTGRIGDQPQHF. Full variable domain (remainder filled in from reference TRBV19 and TRBJ1-5): DGGITQSPKYLFRKEGQNVTLSCEQNLNHDAMYWYRQDPGQGLRLIYYSQIVNDFQKGDIAEGYSVSREKKESFPLTVTSAQKNPTAFYLCASSIEPGTGRIGDQPQHFGDGTRLSIL.

V is TRBV15 and J is TRBJ2-3; D gene ambiguous. The CDR3 is 13 residues long. Trimming removed 4 bases at V and 5 bases at J, with 10 bases between. CDR1 and CDR2 from the germline V gene are LNHNV and YYDKDF (reference sequence). The CDR3 nucleotides read TGTGCCACCAGCAAACGACTGATAGATACGCAGTATTTT. It yields the protein CATSKRLIDTQYF.

The chain joins TRBV5-4 to TRBJ2-5; TRBD2 matches 11 bases. Germline V lookup: CDR1 SGHNT, CDR2 YYREEE (reference sequence). This CDR3 has 16 amino acids. V was clipped by 0 bases and J by 2 bases; unmatched bases: 3. The CDR3, as DNA: TGTGCCAGCAGCTTGGGGACTAGCGGGTCACAAGAGACCCAGTACTTC. This gives the protein CASSLGTSGSQETQYF.

V is TRBV28 and J is TRBJ1-6; TRBD1 matches 8 bases. Germline CDR1 reads MDHEN; CDR2 reads SYDVKM. J was trimmed by 6 bases and V by 6 bases; bases with no gene match: 7. This CDR3 has 15 amino acids. CDR3 bases: TGTGCCAGCAGCCCCCCGACAGGGGCTAATTCACCCCTCCACTTT. Its translation: CASSPPTGANSPLHF.

CDR3 loop: CASSPYSGDKYF. Here the CDR3 DNA reads TGTGCCAGCAGCCCGTACTCAGGGGATAAGTACTTC. This chain joins TRBV11-1 and TRBJ2-7; a weak D match, TRBD1 (6 bases). Germline V gene sequence: CDR1 SGHAT, CDR2 FQDESV (reference sequence). V shed 5 bases and J shed 11 bases, with 16 bases lying between them. CDR3 size: 12 residues. The whole variable domain, remainder taken from reference TRBV11-1 and TRBJ2-7, is EAEVAQSPRYKITEKSQAVAFWCDPISGHATLYWYRQILGQGPELLVQFQDESVVDDSQLPKDRFSAERLKGVDSTLKIQPAELGDSAMYLCASSPYSGDKYFGPGTRLTVT.

The rearrangement links TRBV6-5 to TRBJ1-4; TRBD1 is a possible D gene (5 bases). The V and J ends lost 7 bases and 7 bases respectively, with 19 bases between them. The CDR3 has 15 residues. CDR1 MNHEY and CDR2 SVGAGI come from the germline V gene. Written as DNA, the CDR3 is TGTGCCAGCACCCATAACCCAGGGCAGGTTGAAAAACTGTTTTTT. It yields the protein CASTHNPGQVEKLFF.

The V gene is TRBV7-2, the J gene TRBJ2-7; D possibly corresponds to TRBD1 (5 bases). V lost 8 bases and J lost 1, with 12 bases in between. The length of the CDR3 is 13 residues. The germline gives CDR1 SGHTA, CDR2 FQGNSA. CDR3 sequence: CASSLTDSYEQYF. Written as DNA, the CDR3 is TGTGCCAGCTCTTTGACAGATTCCTACGAGCAGTACTTC.

The CDR3 bases are TGTGCCATCAGTCGGGACAGTGCCTACGAGCAGTACTTC. Translated, it gives CAISRDSAYEQYF. The chain has TRBV10-3 and TRBJ2-7, with 7 bases that match TRBD1. Germline lookup yields CDR1 ENHRY and CDR2 SYGVKD. This CDR3 comprises 13 residues. J lost 2 bases, V lost 5 bases, and 3 bases had no gene match.

The chain employs TRBV4-1 and TRBJ2-7; 8 nucleotides match TRBD1. The CDR3 consists of 15 residues. Germline CDR1 MGHRA, CDR2 YSYEKL. The V and J ends lost 0 bases and 4 bases, in that order; junction bases with no gene match: 5. In DNA, the CDR3 is TGCGCCAGCAGCCAAGAGGGGACAGGAATATACGAGCAGTACTTC. Encoded protein: CASSQEGTGIYEQYF.

This chain uses TRBV11-1 with TRBJ1-1, with 7 bases that match TRBD1. Unmatched junction bases numbered 1, after V lost 0 bases and J lost 0 bases. Germline V gene sequence: CDR1 SGHAT, CDR2 FQDESV (reference sequence). The CDR3 runs 15 residues. The CDR3 DNA reads as TGTGCCAGCAGCTTAGCGCAGGGGGTGAACACTGAAGCTTTCTTT. Protein sequence: CASSLAQGVNTEAFF.

The chain carries TRBV19 and TRBJ1-5, with D tentatively TRBD1 (5 bases). Germline loops: CDR1 LNHDA, CDR2 SQIVND (reference sequence). The CDR3 consists of 14 residues. V lost 5 bases, J lost 4 bases, and 12 bases lay in between. CDR3 bases: TGTGCCAGTAGTGGCCAGGGCAGAAATCAGCCCCAGCATTTT. It is translated as CASSGQGRNQPQHF.

Only one count was recorded for this clone. This rearrangement joins TRBV5-1 to TRBJ2-1; 9 bases fit TRBD2. The length of the CDR3 is 16 residues. The junction had 14 bases not matched to a gene; V was cut back by 5 bases and J by 8 bases. The V gene's germline CDR1 is SGHRS and CDR2 YFSETQ. The CDR3, as DNA: TGCGCCAGCAGTCGGGATAGCGGGAGATTATCTGATGAGCAGTTCTTC. This codes for CASSRDSGRLSDEQFF.

The V call is TRBV13, the J call TRBJ1-6, with 11 positions matching TRBD1. Germline V gene sequence: CDR1 PRHDT, CDR2 FYEKMQ (reference sequence). With 6 bases clipped from V and 10 bases from J, the junction kept 5 bases outside the gene matches. The CDR3 extends over 14 amino acids. CDR3 sequence (DNA): TGTGCCAGCAGGTGGACAGGGGGCGAATCACCCCTCCACTTT. As protein: CASRWTGGESPLHF.

The genes are TRBV28 and TRBJ1-5; no clear D. Between the trimmed V and J ends, which lost 8 bases and 6 bases, there was a span of 14 bases. This CDR3 region has 13 residues. The germline V gene encodes CDR1 MDHEN and CDR2 SYDVKM. CDR3 in DNA: TGTGCCAGCCTACACGGGAAGGGTCAGCCCCAGCATTTT. It yields the protein CASLHGKGQPQHF.

The chain is built from TRBV9 and TRBJ2-3, with 8 nucleotides matching TRBD2. Looked up from germline, CDR1 is SGDLS and CDR2 is YYNGEE. J lost 7 bases, V lost 0 bases, and 7 bases had no gene match. The CDR3 is 15 residues long. CDR3 bases: TGTGCCAGCAGCGTAGCGTCGGGAGGGGGGAATACGCAGTATTTT. Translated: CASSVASGGGNTQYF.

V gene TRBV25-1 combines with J gene TRBJ2-2; 7 bases map to TRBD1. CDR1 and CDR2 (germline): MGHDK, SYGVNS. This CDR3 region has 15 residues. V lost 7 bases and J lost 0; bases outside the gene matches: 5. This chain's CDR3 is CASNRGDTNTGELFF. CDR3 bases: TGTGCCAGCAACAGGGGCGACACGAACACCGGGGAGCTGTTTTTT.